Listed here are 27 T cell receptor beta chains from one sample, sequenced in a study of T cell responses to AZD1222 COVID-19 vaccine. The protocol was immunoSEQ multiplex PCR, while the TCRdb copy is restricted to in-frame clones and leaves out a portion. The sample holds 150,000 or so clones, around 92% seen once. The sequenced sample was peripheral blood, obtained 28 days after the second AZD1222 dose. Source of these receptors: an adult who received the AZD1222 COVID-19 vaccine.

This sequence joins TRBV28 and TRBJ1-3; a possible D gene is TRBD1 (6 bases). This CDR3 is built from 17 residues. Germline V gene data show CDR1 as MDHEN and CDR2 as SYDVKM. The V and J ends lost 3 bases and 2 bases respectively, with 17 bases between them. CDR3 protein: CASSLPGRGFTGNTIYF. The DNA of the CDR3 is TGTGCCAGCAGTTTGCCCGGGAGGGGGTTTACTGGAAACACCATATATTTT.

The chain recombines TRBV19 with TRBJ2-1; tentative D call: TRBD2 (5 bases). V dropped 5 bases and J dropped 8 bases, with 13 bases sitting between them. Germline V CDR1 and CDR2: LNHDA, SQIVND (reference sequence). The CDR3 totals 13 residues. CDR3 residues: CASSRPRGYEQFF. CDR3 coding DNA: TGTGCCAGTAGTCGCCCCCGGGGATATGAGCAGTTCTTC.

The J gene is TRBJ2-1, the V gene TRBV6-5; 9 nucleotides match TRBD2. This CDR3 is 15 amino acids long. J lost 6 bases, V lost 2 bases, and 5 bases had no gene match. Germline V CDR1 and CDR2: MNHEY, SVGAGI. In nucleotides, the CDR3 is TGTGCCAGCAGTTACGCGGGGGGGCGAGGCAATGAGCAGTTCTTC. Amino acid sequence: CASSYAGGRGNEQFF.

The chain joins TRBV9 to TRBJ2-5; 9 nucleotides match TRBD2. Germline V lookup: CDR1 SGDLS, CDR2 YYNGEE. The CDR3 totals 16 residues. V was pared by 0 bases and J by 1 base, with 4 bases of the junction left unmatched. CDR3 region: CASSVGLAVSQETQYF. CDR3 DNA: TGTGCCAGCAGCGTAGGACTAGCGGTGAGCCAAGAGACCCAGTACTTC. Together with reference TRBV9 and TRBJ2-5, the CDR3 gives the full variable domain: DSGVTQTPKHLITATGQRVTLRCSPRSGDLSVYWYQQSLDQGLQFLIQYYNGEERAKGNILERFSAQQFPDLHSELNLSSLELGDSALYFCASSVGLAVSQETQYFGPGTRLLVL.

The V gene is TRBV2, the J gene TRBJ2-1, with D hard to call. The CDR3 is 10 residues long. Germline CDR1 is SNHLY and CDR2 is FYNNEI. The V end was cut by 7 bases, the J end by 6 bases, with 4 bases between. CDR3 in amino acids: CASTRNEQFF. CDR3 bases: TGTGCCAGCACCCGCAATGAGCAGTTCTTC.

The chain is built from TRBV30 and TRBJ1-1; D ambiguous. V lost 0 bases to trimming and J lost 8 bases, with 10 bases between them. The CDR3 is made up of 12 amino acids. Germline CDR1 GTSNPN, CDR2 SVGIG (reference sequence). The CDR3, as DNA: TGTGCCTGGAGTGTACCACGGGCGGAAGCTTTCTTT. Amino acids: CAWSVPRAEAFF.

This clone was counted once. The chain is built from TRBV4-3 and TRBJ2-3, with 7 bases fitting TRBD1. CDR1 and CDR2 from the germline V gene are LGHNA and YSLEER. This CDR3 region has 19 residues. The trim removed 0 bases at V and 2 bases at J, leaving 14 bases unmatched. The CDR3 spells CASSQDLGSGQTNTDTQYF. The CDR3 coding sequence is TGCGCCAGCAGCCAAGATCTAGGATCGGGACAGACTAACACAGATACGCAGTATTTT.

The CDR3 region is CASSPGLAGSDTQYF. The CDR3, as DNA: TGTGCCAGCAGCCCCGGACTAGCGGGATCGGATACGCAGTATTTT. The V call is TRBV7-2, the J call TRBJ2-3, with TRBD2 matching over 12 bases. Germline CDR1 reads SGHTA; CDR2 reads FQGNSA. The CDR3 length is 15 residues. V lost 5 bases and J lost 6; bases outside the gene matches: 6.

This clone came up once. The rearrangement uses TRBV12-3 or TRBV12-4 and TRBJ1-3; D not resolved. V was shortened by 2 bases and J by 0 bases, with 2 bases between the two germline ends. This CDR3 comprises 13 residues. CDR3 region: CASSLFSGNTIYF. In nucleotides, the CDR3 is TGTGCCAGCAGTTTATTCTCTGGAAACACCATATATTTT.

J is TRBJ1-4 and V is TRBV7-2, with no clear D. Trimming took off 5 bases at V and 6 bases at J, with 10 bases between the two ends. The CDR3 runs 13 residues. Per germline, CDR1 SGHTA and CDR2 FQGNSA. CDR3 DNA sequence: TGTGCCAGCAGCCCCAAGTGGGATGAAAAACTGTTTTTT. This encodes CASSPKWDEKLFF.

The DNA of the CDR3 is TGTGCCAGCAGCTCCTTAGATACGCAGTATTTT. This gives the protein CASSSLDTQYF. The V and J genes are TRBV11-2 and TRBJ2-3; D is unresolved. V lost 4 bases, J lost 5 bases, and 4 bases lay in between. The CDR3 contains 11 residues. The germline gives CDR1 SGHAT, CDR2 FQNNGV.

The rearrangement uses TRBV2 and TRBJ1-1; D call uncertain. The CDR3 totals 13 residues. V lost 6 bases to trimming and J lost 0 bases, with 8 bases between them. Germline assignment: CDR1 SNHLY and CDR2 FYNNEI. As DNA, the CDR3 is TGTGCCAGCAGATGGACGGTGAACACTGAAGCTTTCTTT. Translating it yields CASRWTVNTEAFF.

V usage is TRBV28 and J usage is TRBJ2-7; the D call may be TRBD1 or TRBD2 (5 bases each). Trimming took off 3 bases at V and 0 bases at J, with 15 bases between the two ends. CDR3 length: 16 amino acids. The germline V gene has CDR1 MDHEN and CDR2 SYDVKM. The CDR3 region has the DNA TGTGCCAGCAGTTTGGACCGGGACGGAACCTCCTACGAGCAGTACTTC. This encodes CASSLDRDGTSYEQYF.

The chain carries TRBV4-2 and TRBJ1-1; the match to TRBD1 covers 11 bases. The germline V gene encodes CDR1 LGHNA and CDR2 YNFKEQ. The CDR3 totals 14 residues. V trimming: 3 bases; J trimming: 8 bases; junction bases outside the gene matches: 5. In DNA, the CDR3 is TGTGCCAGCAGCCATCCGGGACAGGGGGGGGAAGCTTTCTTT. Protein product: CASSHPGQGGEAFF.

In regard to this clone: Other DNA sequences of this sample code for an identical CDR3. The rearrangement links TRBV18 to TRBJ1-3, with unresolved D. The CDR3 extends over 11 amino acids. V was cut by 3 bases and J by 4 bases, with 1 base left in between. Germline CDR1 is KGHSH and CDR2 is LQKENI. In DNA form, the CDR3 reads TGTGCCAGCTCACCGGGAAACACCATATATTTT. Protein: CASSPGNTIYF.

The chain recombines TRBV4-3 with TRBJ2-2; the D is unclear. Trimming stripped 4 bases from V and 5 bases from J, with 5 bases between. Germline CDR1 reads LGHNA; CDR2 reads YSLEER. CDR3 size: 12 residues. The CDR3 region is CASSRATGELFF. The CDR3, as DNA: TGCGCCAGCAGCCGAGCGACCGGGGAGCTGTTTTTT.

The count of this clone is one. V and J are TRBV18 and TRBJ2-3, with 7 nucleotides matching TRBD1. Germline values: CDR1 KGHSH, CDR2 LQKENI. This CDR3 comprises 15 residues. V lost 4 bases to trimming and J lost 5 bases; unmatched junction nucleotides: 9. Here the CDR3 DNA reads TGTGCCAGCTCACGATCGACAGGGTCCGGAGATACGCAGTATTTT. It is translated as CASSRSTGSGDTQYF.

This clone was counted a single time. The J gene is TRBJ2-2, the V gene TRBV5-5; D tentatively reads TRBD1 or TRBD2 (5 bases each). This CDR3 is 14 amino acids long. In germline, CDR1 is SGHKS, CDR2 YYEKEE (reference sequence). CDR3 sequence (DNA): TGTGCTAGCGCCACGGGGCGAAACACCGGGGAGCTGTTTTTT. Protein product: CASATGRNTGELFF. The whole variable domain, filled in from reference TRBV5-5 and TRBJ2-2, reads DAGVTQSPTHLIKTRGQQVTLRCSPISGHKSVSWYQQVLGQGPQFIFQYYEKEERGRGNFPDRFSARQFPNYSSELNVNALLLGDSALYLCASATGRNTGELFFGEGSRLTVL.

The gene calls are TRBV12-3 or TRBV12-4 and TRBJ1-2; D is undetermined. The CDR3 is 13 amino acids. V was clipped by 6 bases and J by 2 bases, with 10 bases between them. The CDR3 protein is CASSRQGNYGYTF. The CDR3 region has the DNA TGTGCCAGCAGCCGCCAAGGGAACTATGGCTACACCTTC.

The chain couples TRBV25-1 to TRBJ1-4; D remains ambiguous. The V end lost 3 bases, the J end lost 8 bases, and 10 bases lay between the germline ends. Germline V gene data show CDR1 as MGHDK and CDR2 as SYGVNS. The CDR3 sequence is 13 residues long. CDR3 DNA sequence: TGTGCCAGCAGTGAGACATACCGGGAAAAACTGTTTTTT. Its protein is CASSETYREKLFF.

This chain uses TRBV27 with TRBJ2-1; possibly TRBD2 for D (5 bases). Trimming took off 5 bases at V and 7 bases at J, with 15 bases between the two ends. Germline lookup yields CDR1 MNHEY and CDR2 SMNVEV (reference sequence). The CDR3 spans 14 residues. This CDR3 reads CASSRGGYRNEQFF. The CDR3 DNA reads as TGTGCCAGCAGTCGCGGCGGGTATCGGAATGAGCAGTTCTTC.

The CDR3 sequence is CASSTGTAEYYEQYF. The CDR3 coding sequence is TGTGCCAGCAGTACCGGGACAGCGGAATACTACGAGCAGTACTTC. V and J are TRBV6-5 and TRBJ2-7; 7 nucleotides agree with TRBD1. CDR3 length equals 15 residues. Trimming at V came to 5 bases and at J to 3 bases, leaving 10 bases not matched to a gene. Germline values: CDR1 MNHEY, CDR2 SVGAGI.

V is TRBV20-1 and J is TRBJ2-2; maybe TRBD1 (5 bases). Trimming stripped 3 bases from V and 1 base from J, with 9 bases between. CDR1 DFQATT and CDR2 SNEGSKA come from the germline V gene (reference sequence). CDR3 size: 14 residues. The CDR3 sequence is CSASPRVNTGELFF. CDR3 sequence (DNA): TGCAGTGCTAGTCCCAGGGTGAACACCGGGGAGCTGTTTTTT.

This chain uses TRBV30 with TRBJ2-7; D remains unclear. V lost 2 bases and J 3 bases, leaving 11 bases between the germline ends. Germline V lookup: CDR1 GTSNPN, CDR2 SVGIG (reference sequence). The CDR3 has 13 amino acids. The CDR3 loop is CAWSKENLYEQYF. The CDR3 DNA reads TGTGCCTGGAGTAAGGAGAACCTCTACGAGCAGTACTTC.

The chain uses TRBV7-2 and TRBJ2-7; D remains ambiguous. The CDR3 has 13 residues. Germline CDR1 SGHTA, CDR2 FQGNSA. V was clipped by 1 base and J by 6 bases, with 10 bases between them. The CDR3 coding sequence is TGTGCCAGCAGCTTAGGAGTATCGGGCGAGCAGTACTTC. This codes for CASSLGVSGEQYF.

The chain couples TRBV28 to TRBJ1-2, with D possibly being TRBD1 (5 bases). Per the germline V gene, CDR1 is MDHEN and CDR2 is SYDVKM. The CDR3 has 14 residues. V was shortened by 6 bases and J by 8 bases, with 19 bases between the two germline ends. CDR3 sequence reads: CASRKQALPGGYTF. The CDR3 DNA is TGTGCCAGCAGGAAACAGGCCCTACCAGGAGGCTACACCTTC.

A single count supports this clone. This chain joins TRBV27 and TRBJ1-3, with D perhaps TRBD1 (5 bases). The CDR3 loop spans 15 amino acids. Germline CDR1 reads MNHEY; CDR2 reads SMNVEV (reference sequence). Trimming removed 6 bases at V and 0 bases at J, with 12 bases between. The CDR3 sequence: CASSRRGDSGNTIYF. For the CDR3, the DNA is TGTGCCAGCAGCCGCCGGGGCGACTCTGGAAACACCATATATTTT.